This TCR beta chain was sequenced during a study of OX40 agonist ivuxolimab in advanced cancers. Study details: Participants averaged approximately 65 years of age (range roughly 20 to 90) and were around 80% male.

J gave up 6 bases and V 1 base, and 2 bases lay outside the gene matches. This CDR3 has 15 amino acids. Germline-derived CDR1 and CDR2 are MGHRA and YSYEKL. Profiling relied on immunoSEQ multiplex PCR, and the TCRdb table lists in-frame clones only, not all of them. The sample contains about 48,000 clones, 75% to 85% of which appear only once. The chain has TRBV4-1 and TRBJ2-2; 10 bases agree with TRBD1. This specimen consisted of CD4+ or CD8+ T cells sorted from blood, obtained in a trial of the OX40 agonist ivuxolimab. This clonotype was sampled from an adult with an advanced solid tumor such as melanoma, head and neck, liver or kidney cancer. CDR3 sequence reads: CASSQGQGAAGELFF. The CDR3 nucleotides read TGCGCCAGCAGCCAAGGACAGGGGGCGGCCGGGGAGCTGTTTTTT.